These 29 T cell receptor beta chains were sequenced from one sample in a study of blood T cell repertoires in COVID-19. Clones were sequenced by immunoSEQ multiplex PCR, and TCRdb holds only the in-frame ones, with some missing. The sample lists around 260,000 clones, approximately 85% occurring once. The sequencing input was peripheral blood. These receptor sequences come from a human donor in a cohort sampled during active COVID-19.

The rearrangement joins TRBV2 to TRBJ2-1; 8 bases line up with TRBD1. From germline, CDR1 is SNHLY and CDR2 FYNNEI. The length of the CDR3 is 13 residues. Trimming at V came to 8 bases and at J to 9 bases, leaving 9 bases not matched to a gene. The CDR3 DNA follows: TGTGCCAGCCGGGGAACAGGGGGTGGTGAGCAGTTCTTC. Translation gives CASRGTGGGEQFF.

The CDR3 bases are TGTGCCACCAGCACCGGGACTGTCTACAATGAGCAGTTCTTC. Translated: CATSTGTVYNEQFF. The rearrangement links TRBV24-1 to TRBJ2-1; D is perhaps TRBD2 (6 bases). Trimming cost V 7 bases and J 3 bases, with 12 bases left between them. The CDR3 is 14 amino acids. CDR1 and CDR2 from the germline V gene are KGHDR and SFDVKD.

The CDR3 loop is CASRKGGAGSNEQFF. The CDR3 nucleotides are TGTGCCAGCAGAAAGGGGGGGGCAGGGTCCAATGAGCAGTTCTTC. The rearrangement joins TRBV3-1 (or the pseudogene TRBV3-2) to TRBJ2-1; the D gene is possibly TRBD2 (7 bases). The CDR3 covers 15 residues. Germline-derived CDR1 and CDR2 are LGHDT and YNNKEL (reference sequence). V lost 6 bases and J lost 6, with 18 bases in between.

The chain links TRBV11-2 to TRBJ2-1; D perhaps matches TRBD1 (5 bases). The germline gives CDR1 SGHAT, CDR2 FQNNGV. V was clipped by 2 bases and J by 2 bases, with 10 bases between them. The CDR3 spans 15 residues. The CDR3 reads CASSLPGQAYNEQFF. CDR3 DNA: TGTGCCAGCAGCTTACCCGGACAAGCCTACAATGAGCAGTTCTTC. Together with reference TRBV11-2 and TRBJ2-1, the CDR3 gives the full variable domain: EAGVAQSPRYKIIEKRQSVAFWCNPISGHATLYWYQQILGQGPKLLIQFQNNGVVDDSQLPKDRFSAERLKGVDSTLKIQPAKLEDSAVYLCASSLPGQAYNEQFFGPGTRLTVL.

Regarding this clone: The conserved phenylalanine or tryptophan normally closing the CDR3 is absent here, so this likely arose from a read error. The DNA is left out, because the CDR3 cannot be placed on it with certainty; the CDR3 is given as TCRdb lists it. This chain connects TRBV21-1 to TRBJ1-2; the DNA was not compared with TRBD1, the D call given in the table. TRBV21-1 is a known pseudogene. The CDR3 sequence runs 11 residues, both termini included. The CDR3 sequence is CASSKDQTENP.

This rearrangement joins TRBV7-9 to TRBJ1-2; 7 bases align to TRBD1. V lost 3 bases, J lost 6 bases, and 4 bases stayed unmatched. The CDR3 is made up of 13 amino acids. The V gene's germline CDR1 is SEHNR and CDR2 FQNEAQ (reference sequence). CDR3 DNA: TGTGCCAGCAGCTTCGCCCAGGGGGATGGCTACACCTTC. It specifies CASSFAQGDGYTF.

The chain uses TRBV19 and TRBJ1-5, with 10 nucleotides matching TRBD1. The germline CDR1 and CDR2 sequences are LNHDA and SQIVND (reference sequence). Trimming at V came to 2 bases and at J to 0 bases, leaving 16 bases not matched to a gene. This CDR3 spans 21 amino acids. The CDR3 protein is CASSIFGGVWDRGYSNQPQHF. CDR3 DNA: TGTGCCAGTAGTATATTCGGAGGGGTCTGGGACAGGGGTTATAGCAATCAGCCCCAGCATTTT. Based on the CDR3 plus reference TRBV19 and TRBJ1-5, the full variable domain is DGGITQSPKYLFRKEGQNVTLSCEQNLNHDAMYWYRQDPGQGLRLIYYSQIVNDFQKGDIAEGYSVSREKKESFPLTVTSAQKNPTAFYLCASSIFGGVWDRGYSNQPQHFGDGTRLSIL.

The chain carries TRBV30 and TRBJ1-4; 9 bases line up with TRBD1. This CDR3 has 13 amino acids. Trimming cost V 5 bases and J 11 bases; bases outside gene matches: 9. Germline loops: CDR1 GTSNPN, CDR2 SVGIG (reference sequence). The CDR3 DNA reads as TGTGCCTGGGGTGGACAGGGGTCCGGGAAACTGTTTTTT. It encodes CAWGGQGSGKLFF.

The chain uses TRBV5-1 and TRBJ1-1, with 7 bases identical to TRBD1. After removal of 4 bases from V and 5 bases from J, the junction contained 5 bases not matched to a gene. The CDR3 loop spans 13 amino acids. Germline V gene sequence: CDR1 SGHRS, CDR2 YFSETQ. CDR3 loop: CASSLRGVTEAFF. CDR3 nucleotides: TGCGCCAGCAGCCTCAGGGGGGTAACTGAAGCTTTCTTT.

This clone occurred once. This chain connects TRBV10-1 to TRBJ2-7; D unresolved. The V end lost 3 bases, the J end lost 2 bases, and 11 bases lay between the germline ends. Looked up from germline, CDR1 is WNHNN and CDR2 is SYGVQD (reference sequence). The CDR3 covers 14 residues. CDR3 loop: CASSELGSAYEQYF. DNA of the CDR3: TGCGCCAGCAGTGAACTCGGCAGCGCCTACGAGCAGTACTTC.

The rearrangement uses TRBV27 and TRBJ2-5; D is ambiguous. Germline V gene data show CDR1 as MNHEY and CDR2 as SMNVEV (reference sequence). The CDR3 runs 13 residues. Trimming pared 3 bases from V and 4 bases from J, leaving 9 bases between. The CDR3 DNA reads as TGTGCCAGCAGTTTTGGCAGGCGAGAGACCCAGTACTTC. The encoded protein is CASSFGRRETQYF.

The chain recombines TRBV15 with TRBJ2-1; 8 bases line up with TRBD2. Germline-derived CDR1 and CDR2 are LNHNV and YYDKDF (reference sequence). The CDR3 extends over 17 amino acids. Trimming at V came to 0 bases and at J to 10 bases, leaving 14 bases not matched to a gene. The CDR3 DNA sequence: TGTGCCACCAGCAGAGACCTCAGGGGCGGGAGGAGGGGAGAGCAGTTCTTC. Protein product: CATSRDLRGGRRGEQFF.

The chain is built from TRBV7-6 and TRBJ2-5, with TRBD1 matching 8 bases. Germline V lookup: CDR1 SGHVS, CDR2 FNYEAQ. With V trimmed by 1 base and J by 5 bases, 9 bases remained unmatched. CDR3 size: 16 residues. The CDR3 is CASSLVFQGARETQYF. The DNA for the CDR3 is TGTGCCAGCAGCTTAGTATTCCAGGGGGCTAGGGAGACCCAGTACTTC.

V is TRBV6-6 and J is TRBJ1-5; 7 positions match TRBD1. Trimming cost V 7 bases and J 1 base; bases outside gene matches: 4. This CDR3 is 14 amino acids long. Germline CDR1 MNHNY, CDR2 SVGAGI (reference sequence). The CDR3 DNA follows: TGTGCCAGCACAGACAGGGCGAGCAATCAGCCCCAGCATTTT. Its translation is CASTDRASNQPQHF.

The rearrangement links TRBV5-1 to TRBJ1-2; D remains ambiguous. CDR3 length: 12 residues. Trimming cost V 0 bases and J 3 bases, with 3 bases left between them. Germline lookup yields CDR1 SGHRS and CDR2 YFSETQ. This CDR3 is CASSLADYGYTF. CDR3 nucleotides: TGCGCCAGCAGCTTGGCTGACTATGGCTACACCTTC.

The chain couples TRBV28 to TRBJ1-3; weak D call: TRBD1 (5 bases). V was pared by 8 bases and J by 2 bases, with 10 bases between. The germline CDR1 and CDR2 sequences are MDHEN and SYDVKM. The CDR3 covers 13 residues. In nucleotides, the CDR3 is TGTGCCAGCCTAACGGGGGCTGGAAACACCATATATTTT. This codes for CASLTGAGNTIYF.

The chain recombines TRBV7-2 with TRBJ1-1, with D perhaps matching TRBD1 (5 bases). Germline CDR1 SGHTA, CDR2 FQGNSA. Trimming left V 1 base short and J 11 bases short, with 11 bases between. This CDR3 is 12 amino acids long. As DNA, the CDR3 is TGTGCCAGCAGCTTAGAAAGGGGAGGCGCTTTCTTT. Translating gives CASSLERGGAFF.

In this sample, this clone turned up once. The chain employs TRBV19 and TRBJ1-5; 8 bases map to TRBD1. The V gene end was trimmed by 5 bases and the J gene end by 6 bases; junction bases not matched to a gene: 6. The CDR3 is 14 amino acids. Germline-derived CDR1 and CDR2 are LNHDA and SQIVND (reference sequence). CDR3 nucleotides: TGTGCCAGTAGTCCGACAGGGGTACTTCAGCCCCAGCATTTT. It translates to CASSPTGVLQPQHF.

With respect to this clone: At one end, the junction sequence differs from germline, possibly due to a read error. The chain links TRBV28 to TRBJ2-1; 9 bases match TRBD2. The CDR3 loop spans 12 amino acids. Germline assignment: CDR1 MDHEN and CDR2 SYDVKM. CDR3 coding DNA: TGTGCCAGCAGTTTAGCGCGGGAGGGTCCGGTCTTC. This codes for CASSLAREGPVF.

The chain recombines TRBV6-5 with TRBJ2-7; D gene unclear. Per germline, CDR1 MNHEY and CDR2 SVGAGI. V lost 0 bases and J lost 7, with 10 bases in between. The CDR3 has 13 amino acids. The chain's CDR3 is CASSYSRQTEQYF. The CDR3 DNA reads TGTGCCAGCAGTTACTCGAGGCAAACTGAGCAGTACTTC.

The CDR3, as DNA: TGTGCCAGTAGTATAGTGGGTAGCGGGAGGACCACCGGGGAGCTGTTTTTT. Encoded protein: CASSIVGSGRTTGELFF. V gene TRBV19 combines with J gene TRBJ2-2, with 10 nucleotides matching TRBD2. V gave up 1 base and J gave up 4 bases; unmatched junction bases: 6. Germline-derived CDR1 and CDR2 are LNHDA and SQIVND (reference sequence). There are 17 residues in the CDR3.

The rearrangement joins TRBV4-2 to TRBJ1-1; D might be TRBD1 (5 bases). The germline V gene has CDR1 LGHNA and CDR2 YNFKEQ. There are 13 residues in the CDR3. Trimming removed 0 bases from V and 8 bases from J, with 10 bases in between. The CDR3 protein is CASSQDGRGEAFF. CDR3 DNA sequence: TGTGCCAGCAGCCAAGATGGGAGGGGAGAAGCTTTCTTT.

As concerns this clone: Other DNA sequences within the sample encode an identical CDR3. This chain links TRBV6-1 with TRBJ1-2; D unclear. CDR1 is MNHNS, CDR2 SASEGT, per germline. CDR3 length: 13 residues. With 2 bases removed from V and 4 bases from J, the gap between germline ends came to 8 bases. This CDR3 reads CASSEQVTYGYTF. The CDR3 nucleotides are TGTGCCAGCAGTGAACAGGTGACCTATGGCTACACCTTC.

This clone was seen only a few times. V gene TRBV6-6 combines with J gene TRBJ2-7, with 8 bases identical to TRBD1. This CDR3 is built from 13 residues. Germline CDR1 and CDR2: MNHNY and SVGAGI (reference sequence). The V segment lost 5 bases and the J segment 4 bases; nucleotides outside the gene matches: 4. The CDR3 loop reads CASSDRQGYEQYF. Here the CDR3 DNA reads TGTGCCAGCAGTGATCGACAGGGGTACGAGCAGTACTTC.

The rearrangement uses TRBV11-2 and TRBJ2-2; TRBD1 is a possible D gene (5 bases). The CDR3 totals 15 residues. The germline CDR1 and CDR2 sequences are SGHAT and FQNNGV. V lost 5 bases, J lost 5 bases, and 15 bases lay in between. CDR3 region: CASSHLREGTGELFF. DNA of the CDR3: TGTGCCAGCAGCCACCTCAGGGAAGGAACCGGGGAGCTGTTTTTT.

This clone was observed a few times. The chain uses TRBV12-2 and TRBJ1-6; the tabulated D call, TRBD1, remains unverified against the DNA. TRBV12-2 is deemed a pseudogene. The CDR3 sequence is 17 residues long. As DNA, the CDR3 is TGTGCAAGTCGCGGAGTCCCTCGGGACACCGATAATTCACCCCTCCACTTT. Residues: CASRGVPRDTDNSPLHF.

This sequence joins TRBV11-3 and TRBJ1-1; D may be TRBD1 (5 bases). This CDR3 has 14 amino acids. V was shortened by 1 base and J by 1 base, with 7 bases between the two germline ends. Germline CDR1 reads SGHNT; CDR2 reads YENEEA. CDR3 in DNA: TGTGCCAGCAGCTTAGGGGGCCAGAACACTGAAGCTTTCTTT. The encoded protein is CASSLGGQNTEAFF.

This clone occurred once. The rearrangement links TRBV30 to TRBJ1-1; TRBD1 might be the D (5 bases). The CDR3 is 14 amino acids. V was clipped by 0 bases and J by 0 bases, with 8 bases between them. Germline lookup yields CDR1 GTSNPN and CDR2 SVGIG (reference sequence). This chain's CDR3 is CAWSVGGMNTEAFF. In nucleotides, the CDR3 is TGTGCCTGGAGTGTCGGGGGGATGAACACTGAAGCTTTCTTT.

To note about this clone: This sample includes further DNA sequences coding for the same CDR3. CDR3 in amino acids: CASSGLADTQYF. CDR3 DNA: TGTGCCAGCAGCGGTCTAGCAGATACGCAGTATTTT. This chain uses TRBV7-9 with TRBJ2-3; D gene unclear. Between the trimmed V and J ends, which lost 5 bases and 4 bases, there was a span of 7 bases. The CDR3 runs 12 residues. Looked up from germline, CDR1 is SEHNR and CDR2 is FQNEAQ (reference sequence).